This T cell receptor beta chain was identified during a study of blood T cell repertoires in COVID-19 (dated by TCRdb to about 2020). With respect to the entire study: Collaborator samples came from the United States, Italy and Spain and covered acute and convalescent phases of COVID-19. The material from the prospective study consisted of cDNA or gDNA derived from T cells, B-cell-depleted T cells, or PBMCs. The dataset comprised deeply sampled blood TCRbeta repertoires from subjects exposed to, actively infected with, or recovered from COVID-19. The repertoires were released in a freely available public database intended as a resource for research on the immune response to SARS-CoV-2. Samples came from the ongoing ImmuneRACE study (first 160 participants) plus 1,254 subjects from 6 global collaborators. Nearly every sample came with metadata listing a de-identified subject ID, COVID-19 status, age in years and sex. Where available, HLA class I and class II types were obtained from metadata supplied by the sample provider rather than from assay-based typing.

The immunoSEQ Assay, a bias-controlled multiplex PCR, was used to amplify TCRbeta CDR3 regions from genomic DNA. The study's own analysis went as follows. Nucleated cell counts per sample were estimated from amplification of reference gene primers within the assay. Sequence reads were collapsed and filtered to measure the absolute abundance of every unique TCRbeta CDR3 rearrangement. For each sample, productive Simpson clonality was calculated as the square root of Simpson's diversity index over productive rearrangements. TCRdb provides this immuneACCESS table in a form limited to in-frame rearrangements. Some clones are lacking; in checked studies, under half of them reflect an unresolved V gene, and why the rest are absent is not known. D and trimming were read from the DNA, whereas the V and J calls and clone size are those reported in that table. The sample includes some 97,000 clones, with around 90% observed a single time. The ten largest clones add up to around 6.9% of the sample.

The CDR3 numbers 17 residues from cysteine through phenylalanine. Here the CDR3 DNA is all that survives: 51 bases in frame from base 1. For this chain, trimming is 3 bases at the V end and 0 bases at the J end, and the number of junction bases without a gene match is 6. The CDR1 and CDR2 encoded by the germline V gene are SNHLY and FYNNEI. Whole blood was collected in K2EDTA tubes by collaborating institutions according to the institutions' own protocols. Collaborator samples were shipped for TCRbeta analysis as frozen whole blood, isolated PBMCs, or DNA extracted from either sample type. General conclusions and limits of the study: How much clinical and demographic metadata was included differed by source and by participant, and the metadata was provided uncurated.

Remarks on this clone: It has no known antigen specificity. Qualities for individual bases were not recorded, and no much larger clone is one base off.

The receptor comes from an older woman with acute or convalescent COVID-19. The chain employs TRBV2 and TRBJ1-2, and TRBD1 aligns with 11 junction nucleotides. Sample: peripheral blood. In nucleotide form, the sequence is TGTGCCAGCAGTGACTGGGACAGGGGGATAGCTAACTATGGCTACACCTTC. This is translated as CASSDWDRGIANYGYTF. Reference TRBV2 and TRBJ1-2 genes cover what lies past the CDR3, so the full variable domain is EPEVTQTPSHQVTQMGQEVILRCVPISNHLYFYWYRQILGQKVEFLVSFYNNEISEKSEIFDDQFSVERPDGSNFTLKIRSTKLEDSAMYFCASSDWDRGIANYGYTFGSGTRLTVV.